The next 23 T cell receptor beta chains were all read from a single sample in a study of shared clonotypes between healthy human individuals (TCRdb year 2020). Receptor libraries were prepared by the immunoSEQ multiplex PCR assay. Not all clones reach the TCRdb copy of this immuneACCESS table, which keeps in-frame sequences only. Checked studies attribute under half of the gap to unresolved V genes and leave the rest unexplained. Present in this sample are approximately 320,000 clones, around 90% of which were seen just once. Roughly 17% of the sample lies in the top ten. Input material: memory CD8+ T cells sorted from blood. This specimen's cell subset or site label, interpreted: CD45RO+ cells pooled with CCR7-negative TemRA cells. Receptors originate from a man between 18 and 29 years old in good health.

V is TRBV9 and J is TRBJ2-5, with 12 bases that match TRBD1. The germline CDR1 and CDR2 sequences are SGDLS and YYNGEE. The trim removed 4 bases at V and 5 bases at J, leaving 6 bases unmatched. The CDR3 runs 15 residues. Here the CDR3 reads CASSPGTGGVETQYF. The DNA of the CDR3 is TGTGCCAGCAGCCCAGGGACAGGGGGCGTCGAGACCCAGTACTTC.

The CDR3 sequence is CASHRLSESYEQYF. The CDR3 DNA reads as TGTGCCAGCCACCGGCTTAGCGAGTCCTACGAGCAGTACTTC. The chain has TRBV6-5 and TRBJ2-7, with D possibly TRBD2 on 5 matching bases. Trimming shortened V by 8 bases and J by 1 base, and 15 bases separated the two germline ends. The CDR3 is 14 residues long. The V gene's germline CDR1 is MNHEY and CDR2 SVGAGI.

This clone has a handful of counts. The chain employs TRBV4-1 and TRBJ1-6, with D possibly matching TRBD1 (6 bases). Germline V CDR1 and CDR2: MGHRA, YSYEKL. V was cut by 0 bases and J by 5 bases, with 14 bases left in between. The CDR3 spans 17 residues. The CDR3 DNA is TGCGCCAGCAGCCAAGAAGAATGGGCAGGGGATAATTCACCCCTCCACTTT. Translating gives CASSQEEWAGDNSPLHF.

This chain joins TRBV29-1 and TRBJ2-1, with D perhaps matching TRBD2 (7 bases). V was trimmed by 7 bases and J by 6 bases, leaving 19 bases between them. This CDR3 contains 14 residues. Germline V CDR1 and CDR2: SQVTM, ANQGSEA. This CDR3 is CSAGPGGPVNEQFF. The CDR3 DNA reads as TGCAGCGCCGGTCCCGGGGGGCCGGTCAATGAGCAGTTCTTC.

The rearrangement links TRBV6-5 to TRBJ2-1; D perhaps matches TRBD1 (6 bases). CDR3 length: 13 residues. The germline V and J ends were trimmed by 6 bases and 7 bases, with 13 bases remaining between them. Germline lookup yields CDR1 MNHEY and CDR2 SVGAGI. DNA for the CDR3: TGTGCCAGCAGCATCAACAGGGAGAATGAGCAGTTCTTC. As protein: CASSINRENEQFF.

The rearrangement uses TRBV9 and TRBJ1-6, with D tentatively TRBD1 (6 bases). The germline V and J ends were trimmed by 0 bases and 7 bases, with 23 bases remaining between them. Looked up from germline, CDR1 is SGDLS and CDR2 is YYNGEE. The CDR3 loop spans 19 amino acids. In DNA, the CDR3 is TGTGCCAGCAGCGTAGAGGCCCCCCGGACAGCATATCCAAATTCACCCCTCCACTTT. This gives the protein CASSVEAPRTAYPNSPLHF.

The chain has TRBV7-9 and TRBJ1-2, with D unclear. Germline values: CDR1 SEHNR, CDR2 FQNEAQ (reference sequence). The CDR3 is 10 amino acids. V was clipped by 5 bases and J by 10 bases, with 8 bases between them. The CDR3 reads CASSPSDYTF. CDR3 coding DNA: TGTGCCAGCAGCCCCTCCGACTACACCTTC.

To note about this clone: At one boundary the junction diverges from the germline segment, which might be a read error. The chain joins TRBV2 to TRBJ2-7; maybe TRBD2 (5 bases). The CDR3 consists of 15 residues. The V gene's germline CDR1 is SNHLY and CDR2 FYNNEI. The CDR3 loop is CASSEAAGISYEQYF. Written as DNA, the CDR3 is TGTGCCAGCAGCGAAGCGGCTGGAATCTCCTACGAGCAGTACTTC.

This rearrangement joins TRBV4-3 to TRBJ1-5; 9 bases match TRBD1. This CDR3 contains 14 residues. Trimming took 4 bases from V and 7 from J; bases not matched to a gene: 5. Germline assignment: CDR1 LGHNA and CDR2 YSLEER. CDR3 sequence: CASSPDRGNQPQHF. DNA for the CDR3: TGCGCCAGCAGCCCAGACAGGGGGAACCAGCCCCAGCATTTT.

The chain employs TRBV19 and TRBJ2-2; 8 bases match TRBD2. V lost 6 bases to trimming and J lost 5 bases; unmatched junction nucleotides: 23. The length of the CDR3 is 20 residues. Per germline, CDR1 LNHDA and CDR2 SQIVND (reference sequence). DNA for the CDR3: TGTGCCAGTAGCACGGACAGAGTAACCCTAGCGGGTAGGAGGACCGGGGAGCTGTTTTTT. Translated: CASSTDRVTLAGRRTGELFF.

This rearrangement joins TRBV2 to TRBJ1-5, with D unresolved. CDR3 size: 15 residues. V gave up 6 bases and J gave up 0 bases, with 12 bases separating them. Germline V lookup: CDR1 SNHLY, CDR2 FYNNEI. CDR3 DNA: TGTGCCAGCAGCGACGGATCTTCTAGCAATCAGCCCCAGCATTTT. Protein sequence: CASSDGSSSNQPQHF.

The V call is TRBV30, the J call TRBJ1-5; 8 nucleotides line up with TRBD1. With V trimmed by 3 bases and J by 7 bases, 8 bases remained unmatched. Germline V CDR1 and CDR2: GTSNPN, SVGIG (reference sequence). The CDR3 extends over 14 amino acids. The CDR3 DNA follows: TGTGCCTGGAGCGATGGACAGGGAGTCCAGCCCCAGCATTTT. It specifies CAWSDGQGVQPQHF.

The chain is built from TRBV20-1 and TRBJ1-2; D unresolved. This CDR3 region has 10 residues. The V end was cut by 4 bases, the J end by 8 bases, with 8 bases between. From germline, CDR1 is DFQATT and CDR2 SNEGSKA (reference sequence). DNA of the CDR3: TGCAGTGCTAAGGAGATCGGCTACACCTTC. Its protein is CSAKEIGYTF.

V gene TRBV4-3 combines with J gene TRBJ2-6, with D perhaps TRBD1 (6 bases). The CDR3 has 18 residues. Between the trimmed V and J ends, which lost 2 bases and 0 bases, there was a span of 14 bases. Germline-derived CDR1 and CDR2 are LGHNA and YSLEER. CDR3 region: CASSQSTGPYSGANVLTF. CDR3 coding DNA: TGCGCCAGCAGCCAATCGACAGGCCCCTACTCTGGGGCCAACGTCCTGACTTTC.

This chain links TRBV18 with TRBJ1-3, with a possible D match to TRBD1 (5 bases). CDR1 and CDR2 from the germline V gene are KGHSH and LQKENI. The CDR3 covers 14 residues. Trimming pared 6 bases from V and 10 bases from J, leaving 19 bases between. The CDR3 sequence is CASSPGLEGITIYF. The CDR3 DNA follows: TGTGCCAGCTCCCCCGGACTGGAGGGGATAACCATATATTTT. The full variable domain, completed using reference TRBV18 and TRBJ1-3, is NAGVMQNPRHLVRRRGQEARLRCSPMKGHSHVYWYRQLPEEGLKFMVYLQKENIIDESGMPKERFSAEFPKEGPSILRIQQVVRGDSAAYFCASSPGLEGITIYFGEGSWLTVV.

This clone was seen just once. This chain joins TRBV4-3 and TRBJ2-2; maybe TRBD1 (5 bases). In germline, CDR1 is LGHNA, CDR2 YSLEER. This CDR3 is built from 18 residues. V lost 0 bases to trimming and J lost 2 bases, with 16 bases between them. CDR3: CASSQEIPRTINTGELFF. CDR3 bases: TGCGCCAGCAGCCAAGAGATCCCAAGGACAATTAACACCGGGGAGCTGTTTTTT.

The chain links TRBV2 to TRBJ2-6; 7 nucleotides match TRBD1. Per the germline V gene, CDR1 is SNHLY and CDR2 is FYNNEI. Germline trimming cut 8 bases from V and 1 base from J; bases unmatched to any gene: 17. The CDR3 totals 19 residues. The CDR3 DNA reads TGTGCCAGCCAAGACTCAGCGACAGGGCGTTGGTCTGGGGCCAACGTCCTGACTTTC. As protein: CASQDSATGRWSGANVLTF.

The chain links TRBV4-3 to TRBJ2-1; TRBD2 aligns across 11 bases. CDR1 is LGHNA and CDR2 is YSLEER in the germline V gene. V gave up 0 bases and J gave up 5 bases; unmatched junction bases: 6. This CDR3 has 17 residues. The CDR3 reads CASSQEAGLAGHNEQFF. The CDR3 DNA is TGCGCCAGCAGCCAAGAGGCCGGACTAGCGGGTCACAATGAGCAGTTCTTC.

The rearrangement joins TRBV11-2 to TRBJ1-2; D not certain. From germline, CDR1 is SGHAT and CDR2 FQNNGV. V lost 1 base to trimming and J lost 3 bases, with 9 bases between them. The CDR3 extends over 14 amino acids. The CDR3 loop reads CASSLGGSYYGYTF. As DNA, the CDR3 is TGTGCCAGCAGCTTAGGGGGAAGTTACTATGGCTACACCTTC.

The gene calls are TRBV9 and TRBJ1-4; no reliable D call. Germline lookup yields CDR1 SGDLS and CDR2 YYNGEE. CDR3 length equals 12 residues. The V gene lost 4 bases and the J gene lost 5 bases, with 6 bases spanning the gap. As DNA, the CDR3 is TGTGCCAGCAGCCCAGGAAATGAAAAACTGTTTTTT. It is translated as CASSPGNEKLFF. Filled out from reference TRBV9 and TRBJ1-4, the complete variable domain reads DSGVTQTPKHLITATGQRVTLRCSPRSGDLSVYWYQQSLDQGLQFLIQYYNGEERAKGNILERFSAQQFPDLHSELNLSSLELGDSALYFCASSPGNEKLFFGSGTQLSVL.

The chain is built from TRBV5-6 and TRBJ1-2; TRBD1 is a possible D gene (5 bases). The V gene's germline CDR1 is SGHDT and CDR2 YYEEEE. V was pared by 6 bases and J by 6 bases, with 21 bases between. CDR3 length: 15 residues. CDR3 nucleotides: TGTGCCAGCACCGATTTGAGGGGCAGCCTTAATGGCTACACCTTC. It specifies CASTDLRGSLNGYTF.

The gene calls are TRBV4-3 and TRBJ2-7, with D hard to call. V gave up 1 base and J gave up 0 bases, with 4 bases separating them. Germline V gene data show CDR1 as LGHNA and CDR2 as YSLEER. CDR3 length equals 13 residues. Here the CDR3 DNA reads TGCGCCAGCAGCCAAGGTATCTCCTACGAGCAGTACTTC. Its translation: CASSQGISYEQYF.

J is TRBJ1-1 and V is TRBV6-6; D unresolved. V was clipped by 2 bases and J by 7 bases, with 8 bases between them. This CDR3 region has 12 residues. Germline CDR1 is MNHNY and CDR2 is SVGAGI (reference sequence). CDR3 sequence (DNA): TGTGCCAGCAGTTACACCGGACTTGAAGCTTTCTTT. It specifies CASSYTGLEAFF.